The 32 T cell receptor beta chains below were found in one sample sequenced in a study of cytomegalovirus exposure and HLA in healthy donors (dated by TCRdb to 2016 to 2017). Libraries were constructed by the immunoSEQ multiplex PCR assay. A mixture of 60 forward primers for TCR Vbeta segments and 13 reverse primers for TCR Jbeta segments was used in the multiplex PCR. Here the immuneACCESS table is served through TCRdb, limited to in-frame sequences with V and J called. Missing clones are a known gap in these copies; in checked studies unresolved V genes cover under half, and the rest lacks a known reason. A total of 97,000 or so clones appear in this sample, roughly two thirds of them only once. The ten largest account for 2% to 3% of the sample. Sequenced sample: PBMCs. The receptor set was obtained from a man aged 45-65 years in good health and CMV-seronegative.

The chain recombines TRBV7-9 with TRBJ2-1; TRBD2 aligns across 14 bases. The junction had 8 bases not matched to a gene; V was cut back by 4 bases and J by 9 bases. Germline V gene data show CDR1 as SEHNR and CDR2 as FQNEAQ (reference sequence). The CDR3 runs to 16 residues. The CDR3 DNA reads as TGTGCCAGCAGCTCACGACTAGCGGGGGGGCTGGGTGAGCAGTTCTTC. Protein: CASSSRLAGGLGEQFF.

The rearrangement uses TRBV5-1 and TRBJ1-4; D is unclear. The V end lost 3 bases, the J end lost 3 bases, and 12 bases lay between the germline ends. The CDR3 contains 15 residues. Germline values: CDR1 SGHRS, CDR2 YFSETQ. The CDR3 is CASSSTPGANEKLFF. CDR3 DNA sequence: TGCGCCAGCAGCTCCACGCCGGGAGCTAATGAAAAACTGTTTTTT.

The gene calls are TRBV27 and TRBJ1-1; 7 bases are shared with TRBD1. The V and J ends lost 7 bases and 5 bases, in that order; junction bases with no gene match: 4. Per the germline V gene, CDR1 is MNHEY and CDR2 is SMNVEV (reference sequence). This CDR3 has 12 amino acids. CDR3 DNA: TGTGCCAGCAAGGGGGCTTGGACTGAAGCTTTCTTT. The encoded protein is CASKGAWTEAFF.

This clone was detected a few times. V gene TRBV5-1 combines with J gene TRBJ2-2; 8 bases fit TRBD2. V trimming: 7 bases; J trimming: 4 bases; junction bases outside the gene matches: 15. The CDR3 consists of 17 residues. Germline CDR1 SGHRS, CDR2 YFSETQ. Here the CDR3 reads CASLPGGDSFGTGELFF. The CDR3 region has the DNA TGCGCCAGCCTCCCCGGGGGGGATTCATTTGGCACCGGGGAGCTGTTTTTT.

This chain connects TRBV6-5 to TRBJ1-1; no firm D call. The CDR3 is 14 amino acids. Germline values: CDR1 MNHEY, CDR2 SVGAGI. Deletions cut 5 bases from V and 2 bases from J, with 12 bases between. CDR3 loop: CASSRTDTNTEAFF. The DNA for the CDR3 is TGTGCCAGCAGTAGGACTGATACTAACACTGAAGCTTTCTTT.

The chain's CDR3 is CASSTRQAATGELFF. In DNA form, the CDR3 reads TGTGCCAGCAGCACACGACAGGCGGCCACCGGGGAGCTGTTTTTT. This chain links TRBV27 with TRBJ2-2, with D perhaps matching TRBD1 (6 bases). The CDR3 sequence is 15 residues long. The V gene's germline CDR1 is MNHEY and CDR2 SMNVEV (reference sequence). V lost 6 bases and J lost 4, with 15 bases in between.

The CDR3 nucleotides read TGCGCCAGCAGCTCTGGACTCCTCACAGATACGCAGTATTTT. It encodes CASSSGLLTDTQYF. The V and J genes are TRBV5-1 and TRBJ2-3, with D tentatively TRBD2 (5 bases). The V end was cut by 3 bases, the J end by 2 bases, with 10 bases between. The CDR3 totals 14 residues. Looked up from germline, CDR1 is SGHRS and CDR2 is YFSETQ.

CDR3 in DNA: TGTGCCAGCTCACCCCCGGGACTAGCGGGAGAAGGAGAGCAGTTCTTC. Protein: CASSPPGLAGEGEQFF. The rearrangement joins TRBV18 to TRBJ2-1, with 14 nucleotides matching TRBD2. Germline V gene lookup returns CDR1 KGHSH and CDR2 LQKENI. V dropped 3 bases and J dropped 10; count of bases not matched to a gene: 8. This CDR3 region has 16 residues.

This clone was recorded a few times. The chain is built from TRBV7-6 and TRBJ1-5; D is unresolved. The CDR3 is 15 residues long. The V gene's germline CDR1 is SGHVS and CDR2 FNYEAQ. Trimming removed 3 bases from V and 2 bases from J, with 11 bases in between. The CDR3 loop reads CASSFRRQGNQPQHF. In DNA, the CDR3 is TGTGCCAGCAGCTTTCGCAGGCAGGGCAATCAGCCCCAGCATTTT.

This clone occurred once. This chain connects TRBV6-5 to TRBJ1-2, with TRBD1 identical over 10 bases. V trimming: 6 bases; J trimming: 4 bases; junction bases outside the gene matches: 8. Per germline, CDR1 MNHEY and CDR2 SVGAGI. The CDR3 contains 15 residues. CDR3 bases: TGTGCCAGCAGCGACAGGGGGCCGGGGATCTATGGCTACACCTTC. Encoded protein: CASSDRGPGIYGYTF.

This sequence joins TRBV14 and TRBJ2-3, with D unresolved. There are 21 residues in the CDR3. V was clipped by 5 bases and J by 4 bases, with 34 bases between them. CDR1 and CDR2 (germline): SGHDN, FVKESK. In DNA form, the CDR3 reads TGTGCCAGCAGCTATTATGGTGCAGATACGCAGGATTTTGGCCCTGCAGATACGCAGTATTTT. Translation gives CASSYYGADTQDFGPADTQYF.

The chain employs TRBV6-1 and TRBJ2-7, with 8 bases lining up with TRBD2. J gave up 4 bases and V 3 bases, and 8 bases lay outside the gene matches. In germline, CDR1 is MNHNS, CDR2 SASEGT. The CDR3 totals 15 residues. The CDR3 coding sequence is TGTGCCAGCAGTGACTTCGCTAGCGGGCGTTACGAGCAGTACTTC. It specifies CASSDFASGRYEQYF.

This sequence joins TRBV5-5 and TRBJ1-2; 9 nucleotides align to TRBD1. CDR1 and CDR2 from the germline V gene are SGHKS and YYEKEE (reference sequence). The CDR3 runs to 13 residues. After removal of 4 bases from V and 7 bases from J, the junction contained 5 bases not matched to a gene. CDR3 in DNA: TGTGCCAGCAGCAGACAGGGGGAAGGTGGCTACACCTTC. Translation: CASSRQGEGGYTF.

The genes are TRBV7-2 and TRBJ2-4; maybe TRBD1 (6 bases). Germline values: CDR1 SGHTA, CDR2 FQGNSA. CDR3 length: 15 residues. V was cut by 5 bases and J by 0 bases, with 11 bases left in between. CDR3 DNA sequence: TGTGCCAGCAGCGGACAGTTATCAGCCAAAAACATTCAGTACTTC. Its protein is CASSGQLSAKNIQYF.

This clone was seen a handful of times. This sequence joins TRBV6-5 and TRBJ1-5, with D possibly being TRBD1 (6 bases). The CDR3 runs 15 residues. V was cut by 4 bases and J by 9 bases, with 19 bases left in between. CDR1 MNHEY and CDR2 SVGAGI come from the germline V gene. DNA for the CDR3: TGTGCCAGCAGTTTGTACAGGGATGGGACCCGGCCCCAGCATTTT. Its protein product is CASSLYRDGTRPQHF.

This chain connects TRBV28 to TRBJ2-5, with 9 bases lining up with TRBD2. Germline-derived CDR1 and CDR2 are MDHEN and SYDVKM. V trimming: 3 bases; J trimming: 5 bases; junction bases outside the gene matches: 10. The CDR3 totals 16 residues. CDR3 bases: TGTGCCAGCAGTTTTGGACTAGCGTACAGCGCGGAGACCCAGTACTTC. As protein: CASSFGLAYSAETQYF.

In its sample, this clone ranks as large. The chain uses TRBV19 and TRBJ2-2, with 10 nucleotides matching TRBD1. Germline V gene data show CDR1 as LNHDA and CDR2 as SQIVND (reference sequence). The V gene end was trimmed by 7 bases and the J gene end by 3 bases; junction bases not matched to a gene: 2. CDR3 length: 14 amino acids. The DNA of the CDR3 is TGTGCCAGTAAAGGACAGGGGGACACCGGGGAGCTGTTTTTT. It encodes CASKGQGDTGELFF.

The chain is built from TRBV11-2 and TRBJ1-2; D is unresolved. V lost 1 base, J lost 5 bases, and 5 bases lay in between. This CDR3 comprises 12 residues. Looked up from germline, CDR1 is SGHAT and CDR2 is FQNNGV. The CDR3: CASSLGDYGYTF. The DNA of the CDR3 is TGTGCCAGCAGCTTAGGCGATTATGGCTACACCTTC.

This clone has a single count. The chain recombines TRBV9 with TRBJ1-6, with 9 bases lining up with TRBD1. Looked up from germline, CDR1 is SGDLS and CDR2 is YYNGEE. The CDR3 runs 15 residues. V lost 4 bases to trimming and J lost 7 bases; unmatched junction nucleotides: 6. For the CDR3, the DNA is TGTGCCAGCAGCCGATGGACAGGGGAGAATTCACCCCTCCACTTT. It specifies CASSRWTGENSPLHF.

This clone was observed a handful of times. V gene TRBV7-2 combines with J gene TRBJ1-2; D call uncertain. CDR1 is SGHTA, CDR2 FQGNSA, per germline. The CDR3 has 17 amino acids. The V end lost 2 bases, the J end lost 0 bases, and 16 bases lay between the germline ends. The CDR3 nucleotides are TGTGCCAGCAGCTTAATAAGCGTTGTGCAAGCTAACTATGGCTACACCTTC. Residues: CASSLISVVQANYGYTF.

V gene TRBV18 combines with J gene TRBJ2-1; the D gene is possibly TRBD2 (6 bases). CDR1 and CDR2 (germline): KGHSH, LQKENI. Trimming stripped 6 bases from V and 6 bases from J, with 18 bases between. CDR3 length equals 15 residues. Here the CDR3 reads CASSPRDSNSNEQFF. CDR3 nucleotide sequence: TGTGCCAGCTCTCCCCGGGACTCCAACTCCAATGAGCAGTTCTTC.

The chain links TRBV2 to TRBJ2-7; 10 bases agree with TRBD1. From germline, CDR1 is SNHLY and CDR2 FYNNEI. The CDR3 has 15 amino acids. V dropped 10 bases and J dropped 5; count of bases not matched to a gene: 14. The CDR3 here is CAITFRDRGKDEQYF. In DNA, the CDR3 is TGTGCCATCACTTTCCGGGACAGGGGAAAAGACGAGCAGTACTTC. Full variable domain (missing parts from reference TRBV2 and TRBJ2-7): EPEVTQTPSHQVTQMGQEVILRCVPISNHLYFYWYRQILGQKVEFLVSFYNNEISEKSEIFDDQFSVERPDGSNFTLKIRSTKLEDSAMYFCAITFRDRGKDEQYFGPGTRLTVT.

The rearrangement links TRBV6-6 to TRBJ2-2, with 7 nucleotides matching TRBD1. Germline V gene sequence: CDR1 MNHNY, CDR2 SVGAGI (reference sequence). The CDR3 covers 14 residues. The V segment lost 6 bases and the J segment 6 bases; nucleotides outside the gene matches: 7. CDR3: CASRPTQGSGELFF. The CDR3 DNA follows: TGTGCCAGCAGACCAACACAGGGGTCCGGGGAGCTGTTTTTT.

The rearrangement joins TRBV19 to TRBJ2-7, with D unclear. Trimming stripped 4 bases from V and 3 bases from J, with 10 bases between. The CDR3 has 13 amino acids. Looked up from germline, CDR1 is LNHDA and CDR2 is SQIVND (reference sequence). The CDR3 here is CASSTSHNYEQYF. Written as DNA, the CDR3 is TGTGCCAGTAGTACTTCCCACAACTACGAGCAGTACTTC.

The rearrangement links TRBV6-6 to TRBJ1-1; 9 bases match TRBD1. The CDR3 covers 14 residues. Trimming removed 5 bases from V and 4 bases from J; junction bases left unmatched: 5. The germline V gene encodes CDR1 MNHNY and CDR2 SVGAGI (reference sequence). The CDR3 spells CASSNLQGATEAFF. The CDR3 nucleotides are TGTGCCAGCAGTAACTTACAGGGGGCCACTGAAGCTTTCTTT.

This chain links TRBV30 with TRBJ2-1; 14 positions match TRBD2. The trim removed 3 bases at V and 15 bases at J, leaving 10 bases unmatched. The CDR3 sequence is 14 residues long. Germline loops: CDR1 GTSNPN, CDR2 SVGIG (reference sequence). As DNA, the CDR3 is TGTGCCTGGAGGGCAGGACTAGCGGGAGGAGGATGGTTCTTC. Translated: CAWRAGLAGGGWFF.

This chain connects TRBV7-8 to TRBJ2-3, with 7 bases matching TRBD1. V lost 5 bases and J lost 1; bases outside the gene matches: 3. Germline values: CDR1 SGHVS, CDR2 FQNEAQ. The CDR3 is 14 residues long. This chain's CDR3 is CASSRQGRTDTQYF. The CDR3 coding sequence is TGTGCCAGCAGCCGACAGGGTCGCACAGATACGCAGTATTTT.

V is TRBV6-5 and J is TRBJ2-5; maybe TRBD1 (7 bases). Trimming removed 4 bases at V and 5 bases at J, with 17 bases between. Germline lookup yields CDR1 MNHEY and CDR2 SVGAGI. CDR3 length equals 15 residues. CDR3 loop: CASSSQTGRQETQYF. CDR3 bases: TGTGCCAGCAGTTCACAGACAGGGAGGCAGGAGACCCAGTACTTC.

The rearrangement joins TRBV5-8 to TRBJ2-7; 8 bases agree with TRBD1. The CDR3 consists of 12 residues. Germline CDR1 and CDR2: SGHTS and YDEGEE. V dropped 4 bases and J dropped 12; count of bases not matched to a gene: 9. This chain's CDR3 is CASSPNRDRSYF. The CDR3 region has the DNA TGTGCCAGCAGCCCTAATCGGGACAGGTCGTACTTC. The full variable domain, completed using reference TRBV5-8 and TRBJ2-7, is EAGVTQSPTHLIKTRGQQATLRCSPISGHTSVYWYQQALGLGLQFLLWYDEGEERNRGNFPPRFSGRQFPNYSSELNVNALELEDSALYLCASSPNRDRSYFGPGTRLTVT.

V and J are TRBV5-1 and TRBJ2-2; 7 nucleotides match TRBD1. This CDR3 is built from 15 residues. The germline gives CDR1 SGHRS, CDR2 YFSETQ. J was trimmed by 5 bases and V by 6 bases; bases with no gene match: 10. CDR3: CASTKSAGGTGELFF. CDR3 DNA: TGCGCCAGCACCAAATCAGCAGGGGGAACCGGGGAGCTGTTTTTT.

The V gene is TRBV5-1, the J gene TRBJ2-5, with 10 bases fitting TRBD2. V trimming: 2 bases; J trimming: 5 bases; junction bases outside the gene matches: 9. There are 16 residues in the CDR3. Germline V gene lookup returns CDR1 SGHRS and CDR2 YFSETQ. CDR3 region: CASSLGQRGGRETQYF. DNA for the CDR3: TGCGCCAGCAGCTTAGGTCAGCGGGGGGGCCGGGAGACCCAGTACTTC. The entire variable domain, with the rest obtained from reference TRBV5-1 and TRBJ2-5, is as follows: KAGVTQTPRYLIKTRGQQVTLSCSPISGHRSVSWYQQTPGQGLQFLFEYFSETQRNKGNFPGRFSGRQFSNSRSEMNVSTLELGDSALYLCASSLGQRGGRETQYFGPGTRLLVL.

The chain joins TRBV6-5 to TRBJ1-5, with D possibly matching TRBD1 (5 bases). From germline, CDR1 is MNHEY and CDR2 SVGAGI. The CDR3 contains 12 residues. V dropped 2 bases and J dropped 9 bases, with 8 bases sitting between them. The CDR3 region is CASSYAGGPQHF. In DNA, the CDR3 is TGTGCCAGCAGTTACGCCGGGGGGCCCCAGCATTTT.